This TCR beta chain was sequenced for a study of CD8+ T cells in alopecia areata. Overall study findings and caveats: Clonality was higher in lesional than normal scalp, especially in alopecia totalis/universalis. Normal skin's resident alphabeta T cells are sequenced alongside lesional scalp T cells.

As part of sample collection, lesional scalp punch biopsies and peripheral blood were taken from alopecia areata patients. PBMC-derived CD4+ and CD8+ T cells were sorted. Comments on this clone: Antigen specificity is unknown.

RNA extraction and reverse transcription yielded cDNA as sequencing template. Measured with immunoSEQ multiplex PCR; TCRdb has only the in-frame clones, and not every one. The sample has about 30,000 clones, around 62% seen once. Germline values: CDR1 SGHRS, CDR2 YFSETQ. Trimming took off 0 bases at V and 0 bases at J, with 7 bases between the two ends. CDR3 length: 15 amino acids. Sequenced input: NKG2D-high CD8+ T cells sorted from blood. The sequence derives from a human donor with alopecia areata. This chain joins TRBV5-1 and TRBJ2-1; the D is unclear. For the CDR3, the DNA is TGCGCCAGCAGCTTGGTCCGGAGCTCCTACAATGAGCAGTTCTTC. Translating gives CASSLVRSSYNEQFF.